This passage covers 5 T cell receptor beta chains from one sample sequenced in a study of T cells expressing NK-cell markers. From the 5' RACE reads, TCRdb lists one entry per CDR3 protein and no DNA. The sample is made up of around 180,000 distinct CDR3 sequences, and the top ten hold around 20% of it. Sequences were obtained from blood T cells: a sorted CD56 or NKG2C T cell subset, CD4+ or CD8+ T cells, or bulk PBMC T cells (not recorded which). Receptors originate from a man aged 18-70 years in good health.

The genes are TRBV27 and TRBJ2-7; the TCRdb call, TRBD2, lacks DNA for checking. The CDR3 loop spans 16 amino acids. Germline V gene sequence: CDR1 MNHEY, CDR2 SMNVEV (reference sequence). The CDR3 is CASSNHRLAGPYEQYF.

The chain combines TRBV5-5 with TRBJ2-1; lacking DNA, the TRBD2 call made by TCRdb goes unchecked. Germline assignment: CDR1 SGHKS and CDR2 YYEKEE (reference sequence). The CDR3 covers 15 residues. The CDR3 reads CASKLAGISYNEQFF.

The chain recombines TRBV6-1 with TRBJ1-6; TCRdb indicates TRBD1, and absent DNA this call remains unverified. This CDR3 spans 17 amino acids. The V gene's germline CDR1 is MNHNS and CDR2 SASEGT. CDR3: CASRTTGGSIYNSPLHF.

The genes are TRBV24-1 and TRBJ2-1; TCRdb returns TRBD1, unconfirmable since there is no DNA. The germline V gene encodes CDR1 KGHDR and CDR2 SFDVKD. The CDR3 is made up of 16 amino acids. CDR3 region: CATGDLAGAAINEQFF.

The chain combines TRBV2 with TRBJ2-5. Germline V gives CDR1 SNHLY, CDR2 FYNNEI. The CDR3 spans 13 residues. This CDR3 is CASSVHPQETQYF.